Each of the 25 T cell receptor beta chains below was sequenced from the same sample in a study of control samples from healthy donors and cancer patients. The method was immunoSEQ multiplex PCR; TCRdb's version includes in-frame clones alone and lacks a portion of them. The profile shows tens of thousands of clones, over 70% of them singletons. The sequenced material came from PBMCs. The receptors here all came from an older woman with lung cancer.

The chain joins TRBV18 to TRBJ1-6, with TRBD1 matching 9 bases. Trimming took 5 bases from V and 9 from J; bases not matched to a gene: 14. Germline V CDR1 and CDR2: KGHSH, LQKENI. CDR3 length: 17 residues. As DNA, the CDR3 is TGTGCCAGCTCATCCGCCACCGGACAGGGGAGGCGTTCACCCCTCCACTTT. Amino acids: CASSSATGQGRRSPLHF.

J is TRBJ2-7 and V is TRBV6-2 or TRBV6-3, with D maybe TRBD2 (5 bases). Trimming stripped 5 bases from V and 6 bases from J, with 14 bases between. Germline V lookup: CDR1 MNHEY, CDR2 SVGEGT. CDR3 length: 13 amino acids. CDR3 protein: CASSRTIGGEQYF. In nucleotides, the CDR3 is TGTGCCAGCAGTCGAACAATTGGAGGCGAGCAGTACTTC.

The V and J genes are TRBV5-4 and TRBJ1-1, with D unclear. The CDR3 runs to 13 residues. Trimming took 1 base from V and 5 from J, leaving 9 bases between them. The germline gives CDR1 SGHNT, CDR2 YYREEE (reference sequence). Here the CDR3 reads CASSLRGWTEAFF. Here the CDR3 DNA reads TGTGCCAGCAGCTTGCGGGGTTGGACTGAAGCTTTCTTT.

The chain combines TRBV5-8 with TRBJ2-2; a possible D gene is TRBD1 (6 bases). V gave up 3 bases and J gave up 1 base, with 7 bases separating them. The CDR3 is 14 residues long. Per germline, CDR1 SGHTS and CDR2 YDEGEE. CDR3 region: CASSSGQNTGELFF. As DNA, the CDR3 is TGTGCCAGCAGCTCGGGACAGAACACCGGGGAGCTGTTTTTT.

This chain links TRBV7-3 with TRBJ2-1, with 10 bases identical to TRBD2. V was pared by 1 base and J by 7 bases, with 4 bases of the junction left unmatched. The CDR3 is 15 residues long. Germline CDR1 is SGHTA and CDR2 is FQGTGA. This CDR3 is CASSLSSGGSNEQFF. For the CDR3, the DNA is TGTGCCAGCAGCTTAAGTAGCGGGGGGTCGAATGAGCAGTTCTTC.

A few counts support this clone. The chain is built from TRBV18 and TRBJ2-2; unclear D gene. Germline V gene sequence: CDR1 KGHSH, CDR2 LQKENI. Trimming stripped 3 bases from V and 2 bases from J, with 1 base between. This CDR3 has 12 residues. CDR3 protein: CASSPNTGELFF. The CDR3 DNA follows: TGTGCCAGCTCACCCAACACCGGGGAGCTGTTTTTT.

The rearrangement links TRBV3-1 (or the pseudogene TRBV3-2) to TRBJ2-3; D may be TRBD1 or TRBD2 (7 bases each). V was cut by 1 base and J by 4 bases, with 18 bases left in between. This CDR3 is built from 17 residues. Germline V gives CDR1 LGHDT, CDR2 YNNKEL (reference sequence). CDR3 sequence: CASSQGGSGDRSDTQYF. Written as DNA, the CDR3 is TGTGCCAGCAGCCAAGGGGGAAGCGGGGACAGATCAGATACGCAGTATTTT.

V gene TRBV7-9 combines with J gene TRBJ1-5; TRBD1 agrees at 7 bases. The length of the CDR3 is 15 residues. Per the germline V gene, CDR1 is SEHNR and CDR2 is FQNEAQ (reference sequence). Trimming cost V 5 bases and J 0 bases; bases outside gene matches: 4. The CDR3 bases are TGTGCCAGCAGCCCGACAGGGATTAGCAATCAGCCCCAGCATTTT. It encodes CASSPTGISNQPQHF.

This rearrangement joins TRBV5-6 to TRBJ1-1; no clear D. Germline CDR1 reads SGHDT; CDR2 reads YYEEEE. V lost 7 bases and J 0 bases, leaving 16 bases between the germline ends. This CDR3 comprises 15 residues. The CDR3 nucleotides read TGTGCCAGCGGGGTTGAACGAACTCTGAACACTGAAGCTTTCTTT. This encodes CASGVERTLNTEAFF. The full variable domain, its missing parts supplied by reference TRBV5-6 and TRBJ1-1, is DAGVTQSPTHLIKTRGQQVTLRCSPKSGHDTVSWYQQALGQGPQFIFQYYEEEERQRGNFPDRFSGHQFPNYSSELNVNALLLGDSALYLCASGVERTLNTEAFFGQGTRLTVV.

CDR3 loop: CASSLGQGTEAFF. The CDR3 DNA reads as TGTGCCAGCAGCTTGGGACAGGGGACTGAAGCTTTCTTT. The chain recombines TRBV7-3 with TRBJ1-1; 10 nucleotides agree with TRBD1. J was trimmed by 5 bases and V by 3 bases; bases with no gene match: 0. This CDR3 is built from 13 residues. The germline gives CDR1 SGHTA, CDR2 FQGTGA.

The genes are TRBV5-4 and TRBJ2-1; D remains ambiguous. The CDR3 runs to 15 residues. Trimming removed 0 bases at V and 0 bases at J, with 7 bases between. Per germline, CDR1 SGHNT and CDR2 YYREEE (reference sequence). DNA for the CDR3: TGTGCCAGCAGCTTGGAGGGTTCCTCCTACAATGAGCAGTTCTTC. Translating gives CASSLEGSSYNEQFF.

The chain is built from TRBV10-3 and TRBJ2-1; 7 bases agree with TRBD2. Germline V gives CDR1 ENHRY, CDR2 SYGVKD. V dropped 6 bases and J dropped 5; count of bases not matched to a gene: 4. CDR3 length: 13 amino acids. CDR3: CAIRGGTDNEQFF. The CDR3 region has the DNA TGTGCCATCAGGGGGGGGACTGACAATGAGCAGTTCTTC.

V usage is TRBV5-5 and J usage is TRBJ1-2; D may be TRBD1 (6 bases). CDR1 and CDR2 from the germline V gene are SGHKS and YYEKEE (reference sequence). V was pared by 4 bases and J by 11 bases, with 15 bases between. This CDR3 has 12 residues. CDR3 in amino acids: CASSADSGVYTF. CDR3 sequence (DNA): TGTGCCAGCAGCGCGGACAGCGGGGTTTACACCTTC.

The chain uses TRBV14 and TRBJ2-1; 8 bases align to TRBD2. V trimming: 4 bases; J trimming: 6 bases; junction bases outside the gene matches: 5. The V gene's germline CDR1 is SGHDN and CDR2 FVKESK. CDR3 length equals 14 residues. CDR3 in DNA: TGTGCCAGCAGCCCGGGGACTAGTGCCAATGAGCAGTTCTTC. The encoded protein is CASSPGTSANEQFF.

The chain employs TRBV7-2 and TRBJ2-7; 7 bases line up with TRBD1. Germline-derived CDR1 and CDR2 are SGHTA and FQGNSA. The length of the CDR3 is 14 residues. Trimming took 1 base from V and 4 from J; bases not matched to a gene: 4. The CDR3 spells CASSLDRGNYEQYF. DNA of the CDR3: TGTGCCAGCAGCTTAGACAGGGGAAATTACGAGCAGTACTTC.

In nucleotides, the CDR3 is TGTGCCAGCAGTTTAAACGACTATGGCTACACCTTC. This encodes CASSLNDYGYTF. The J gene is TRBJ1-2, the V gene TRBV12-3 or TRBV12-4; D is uncertain. The germline V and J ends were trimmed by 2 bases and 3 bases, with 4 bases remaining between them. CDR3 size: 12 residues.

The chain joins TRBV7-8 to TRBJ2-7; TRBD1 is a possible D gene (6 bases). The CDR3 has 13 residues. CDR1 and CDR2 from the germline V gene are SGHVS and FQNEAQ. The germline V and J ends were trimmed by 0 bases and 6 bases, with 9 bases remaining between them. The CDR3 DNA is TGTGCCAGCAGCTTAGCTAGGACAGCCGAGCAGTACTTC. This gives the protein CASSLARTAEQYF.

The V and J genes are TRBV27 and TRBJ2-7; 9 nucleotides line up with TRBD2. The germline V gene has CDR1 MNHEY and CDR2 SMNVEV (reference sequence). The CDR3 has 16 amino acids. V gave up 5 bases and J gave up 3 bases; unmatched junction bases: 11. CDR3 region: CASSPSLAGVIYEQYF. CDR3 nucleotides: TGTGCCAGCAGTCCGTCCTTAGCGGGAGTTATCTACGAGCAGTACTTC.

As DNA, the CDR3 is TGTGCCAGCATTCAGATGGAGACCCAGTACTTC. This codes for CASIQMETQYF. The rearrangement uses TRBV6-5 and TRBJ2-5, with unresolved D. This CDR3 is 11 amino acids long. Trimming cost V 7 bases and J 5 bases, with 8 bases left between them. In germline, CDR1 is MNHEY, CDR2 SVGAGI.

The chain carries TRBV19 and TRBJ2-7; 8 bases match TRBD2. Germline CDR1 and CDR2: LNHDA and SQIVND (reference sequence). This CDR3 comprises 15 residues. J lost 0 bases, V lost 7 bases, and 8 bases had no gene match. The CDR3 sequence: CASNSGGRSSYEQYF. The CDR3 DNA reads TGTGCCAGTAACAGCGGGGGCCGCTCCTCCTACGAGCAGTACTTC. The full variable domain, its missing parts supplied by reference TRBV19 and TRBJ2-7, is DGGITQSPKYLFRKEGQNVTLSCEQNLNHDAMYWYRQDPGQGLRLIYYSQIVNDFQKGDIAEGYSVSREKKESFPLTVTSAQKNPTAFYLCASNSGGRSSYEQYFGPGTRLTVT.

The J gene is TRBJ2-5, the V gene TRBV7-2; D gene uncertain. V lost 5 bases, J lost 2 bases, and 12 bases lay in between. The CDR3 sequence is 14 residues long. The V gene's germline CDR1 is SGHTA and CDR2 FQGNSA. The CDR3 loop is CASSPARVQETQYF. CDR3 sequence (DNA): TGTGCCAGCAGCCCCGCTAGGGTACAAGAGACCCAGTACTTC. Full variable domain (rest looked up from reference TRBV7-2 and TRBJ2-5): GAGVSQSPSNKVTEKGKDVELRCDPISGHTALYWYRQSLGQGLEFLIYFQGNSAPDKSGLPSDRFSAERTGGSVSTLTIQRTQQEDSAVYLCASSPARVQETQYFGPGTRLLVL.

The rearrangement joins TRBV12-3 or TRBV12-4 to TRBJ2-1; possibly TRBD1 for D (5 bases). This CDR3 comprises 13 residues. The ends were cut back, 9 bases at V and 4 bases at J, with 13 bases in the middle. The CDR3 loop is CASVQALYNEQFF. As DNA, the CDR3 is TGTGCCAGTGTACAGGCCCTTTACAATGAGCAGTTCTTC.

This clone was seen a handful of times. This chain links TRBV6-2 or TRBV6-3 with TRBJ2-3, with 10 nucleotides matching TRBD2. J gave up 3 bases and V 5 bases, and 2 bases lay outside the gene matches. CDR1 and CDR2 (germline): MNHEY, SVGEGT. The CDR3 runs 14 residues. The CDR3 reads CASSLAGETDTQYF. CDR3 DNA: TGTGCCAGCAGTCTAGCGGGAGAGACAGATACGCAGTATTTT.

The J gene is TRBJ1-2, the V gene TRBV5-6; perhaps TRBD1 as D (6 bases). This CDR3 comprises 15 residues. V dropped 2 bases and J dropped 4 bases, with 15 bases sitting between them. CDR1 and CDR2 from the germline V gene are SGHDT and YYEEEE. The CDR3: CASSFARGGGYGYTF. For the CDR3, the DNA is TGTGCCAGCAGCTTTGCGAGGGGGGGAGGCTATGGCTACACCTTC.

This clone was seen once. J is TRBJ1-1 and V is TRBV5-1; perhaps TRBD1 as D (5 bases). Germline lookup yields CDR1 SGHRS and CDR2 YFSETQ. V was shortened by 2 bases and J by 3 bases, with 8 bases between the two germline ends. The CDR3 extends over 13 amino acids. The CDR3 sequence is CASSFGGDTEAFF. Written as DNA, the CDR3 is TGCGCCAGCAGCTTTGGGGGGGACACTGAAGCTTTCTTT.